The rows below give T cell receptor beta chains drawn from one sample of a study of blood T cells in healthy people across ages. TCRdb recomputed calls from the 5' RACE reads with MiXCR, one row per CDR3 protein. This table holds approximately 770,000 distinct CDR3 sequences, 58% found once. Sequenced input: blood. The receptors shown here come from a young man in good health. The CDR3 runs from the conserved cysteine through the conserved F or W. The D gene is left open where the match is weak. Expanded clones are given a class, and other clones once, few, many or no size at all.

d_gene: TRBD2; j_gene: TRBJ2-7; v_gene: TRBV27; abundance: .; CDR3aa: CASSVSASGYEQYF; CDR3nt: TGTGCCAGCAGTGTATCCGCTAGCGGCTACGAGCAGTACTTC
d_gene: TRBD2; j_gene: TRBJ2-3; v_gene: TRBV11-1; abundance: few; CDR3aa: CASSSRGEGDTQYF; CDR3nt: TGTGCCAGCAGCTCGCGAGGGGAGGGAGATACGCAGTATTTT
d_gene: .; j_gene: TRBJ1-2; v_gene: TRBV6-1; abundance: .; CDR3aa: CASSDRYRAGGYTF; CDR3nt: TGTGCCAGCAGTGATCGTTACAGGGCTGGTGGCTACACCTTC
d_gene: TRBD1; j_gene: TRBJ2-7; v_gene: TRBV18; abundance: .; CDR3aa: CASSPGTGYYNEQYF; CDR3nt: TGTGCCAGCTCACCCGGGACAGGGTACTACAATGAGCAGTACTTC
d_gene: .; j_gene: TRBJ2-1; v_gene: TRBV18; abundance: .; CDR3aa: CASSPQRAGDEQFF; CDR3nt: TGTGCCAGCTCACCACAAAGGGCGGGCGATGAGCAGTTCTTC
d_gene: .; j_gene: TRBJ1-1; v_gene: TRBV10-3; abundance: .; CDR3aa: CAISEATTEAFF; CDR3nt: TGTGCCATCAGTGAGGCGACCACTGAAGCTTTCTTT
d_gene: .; j_gene: TRBJ2-3; v_gene: TRBV25-1; abundance: few; CDR3aa: CASSQLYTQYF; CDR3nt: TGTGCCAGCAGTCAGTTGTATACGCAGTATTTT
d_gene: .; j_gene: TRBJ2-3; v_gene: TRBV7-2; abundance: .; CDR3aa: CASSLEARRSDTQYF; CDR3nt: TGTGCCAGCAGCTTAGAGGCTAGACGGTCAGATACGCAGTATTTT
d_gene: .; j_gene: TRBJ2-5; v_gene: TRBV27; abundance: .; CDR3aa: CASSLFGAETQYF; CDR3nt: TGTGCCAGCAGTTTATTCGGGGCAGAGACCCAGTACTTC
d_gene: TRBD2; j_gene: TRBJ2-3; v_gene: TRBV20-1; abundance: .; CDR3aa: CSAPTSGITDTQYF; CDR3nt: TGCAGTGCCCCGACTAGCGGGATCACAGATACGCAGTATTTT
d_gene: .; j_gene: TRBJ2-5; v_gene: TRBV21-1; abundance: .; CDR3aa: CASRRSDQYF; CDR3nt: TGTGCCAGCAGGCGGTCAGATCAGTACTTC
d_gene: .; j_gene: TRBJ2-5; v_gene: TRBV27; abundance: .; CDR3aa: CASSLFGHNIQETQYF; CDR3nt: TGTGCCAGCAGTTTATTCGGGCATAATATACAAGAGACCCAGTACTTC
d_gene: TRBD2; j_gene: TRBJ2-1; v_gene: TRBV7-2; abundance: .; CDR3aa: CASSLGTSSPEQFF; CDR3nt: TGTGCCAGCAGCTTAGGGACTAGCTCGCCAGAGCAGTTCTTC
d_gene: TRBD2; j_gene: TRBJ2-7; v_gene: TRBV20-1; abundance: .; CDR3aa: CSAPHRTSLSGWPSSYEQYF; CDR3nt: TGCAGTGCTCCCCACCGGACTAGTCTATCAGGATGGCCGAGCTCCTACGAGCAGTACTTC
d_gene: .; j_gene: TRBJ2-1; v_gene: TRBV27; abundance: .; CDR3aa: CASSSAGTTGSLNNEQFF; CDR3nt: TGTGCCAGCAGTTCAGCCGGGACAACAGGGTCCCTTAACAATGAGCAGTTCTTC
d_gene: .; j_gene: TRBJ1-1; v_gene: TRBV27; abundance: few; CDR3aa: CASRPTGFVEAFF; CDR3nt: TGTGCCAGCAGACCCACAGGGTTTGTGGAAGCTTTCTTT
d_gene: TRBD2; j_gene: TRBJ2-3; v_gene: TRBV5-1; abundance: .; CDR3aa: CASSLRTSGGNTDTQYF; CDR3nt: TGCGCCAGCAGCTTGCGGACTAGCGGGGGAAACACAGATACGCAGTATTTT
d_gene: .; j_gene: TRBJ1-5; v_gene: TRBV4-2; abundance: .; CDR3aa: CASSQDQRDDQPQHF; CDR3nt: TGTGCCAGCAGCCAAGATCAGAGGGATGATCAGCCCCAGCATTTT
d_gene: TRBD1; j_gene: TRBJ2-5; v_gene: TRBV29-1; abundance: .; CDR3aa: CSTGQGPETQYF; CDR3nt: TGCAGCACAGGACAGGGACCAGAGACCCAGTACTTC
d_gene: TRBD1; j_gene: TRBJ2-7; v_gene: TRBV28; abundance: .; CDR3aa: CASRPGQGARYEQYF; CDR3nt: TGTGCCAGCCGACCGGGACAGGGGGCTAGATACGAGCAGTACTTC
d_gene: .; j_gene: TRBJ1-2; v_gene: TRBV30; abundance: .; CDR3aa: CAWQTQVRPNRINYGYTF; CDR3nt: TGTGCCTGGCAAACCCAGGTCCGGCCGAATAGGATCAACTATGGCTACACCTTC
d_gene: .; j_gene: TRBJ1-2; v_gene: TRBV7-2; abundance: .; CDR3aa: CASSLWDAAVGGYTF; CDR3nt: TGTGCCAGCAGCCTCTGGGACGCAGCAGTTGGAGGCTACACCTTC
d_gene: TRBD2; j_gene: TRBJ2-1; v_gene: TRBV12-3/TRBV12-4; abundance: few; CDR3aa: CASRPSGKDYNEQFF; CDR3nt: TGTGCCAGCAGACCTAGCGGGAAAGACTACAATGAGCAGTTCTTC
d_gene: TRBD1; j_gene: TRBJ2-5; v_gene: TRBV29-1; abundance: .; CDR3aa: CGVEAAGQGETQYF; CDR3nt: TGCGGCGTTGAAGCTGCGGGACAGGGGGAGACCCAGTACTTC
d_gene: .; j_gene: TRBJ1-2; v_gene: TRBV7-2; abundance: .; CDR3aa: CASSLVGEISGYTF; CDR3nt: TGTGCCAGCAGCTTAGTAGGGGAAATTAGTGGCTACACCTTC
d_gene: .; j_gene: TRBJ2-5; v_gene: TRBV4-1; abundance: .; CDR3aa: CASSQDEAVVGNEQYF; CDR3nt: TGCGCCAGCAGCCAAGATGAAGCTGTTGTGGGCAATGAGCAGTACTTC
d_gene: .; j_gene: TRBJ2-7; v_gene: TRBV4-3; abundance: few; CDR3aa: CASSQYHPGRSYEQYF; CDR3nt: TGCGCCAGCAGCCAATATCATCCGGGCCGCTCGTACGAGCAGTACTTC
d_gene: TRBD2; j_gene: TRBJ2-1; v_gene: TRBV20-1; abundance: .; CDR3aa: CSARDEGLAVQEQFF; CDR3nt: TGCAGTGCTAGAGATGAGGGGCTAGCGGTCCAGGAGCAGTTCTTC
d_gene: .; j_gene: TRBJ2-7; v_gene: TRBV20-1; abundance: many; CDR3aa: CSASPGDEQYF; CDR3nt: TGCAGTGCTAGCCCCGGTGACGAGCAGTACTTC
d_gene: .; j_gene: TRBJ2-1; v_gene: TRBV29-1; abundance: .; CDR3aa: CSGGATSSNERFF; CDR3nt: TGCAGCGGGGGGGCGACTAGTTCAAATGAGCGGTTCTTC
d_gene: TRBD2; j_gene: TRBJ2-3; v_gene: TRBV5-5; abundance: .; CDR3aa: CASSRSSGSVDTQYF; CDR3nt: TGTGCCAGCAGTCGAAGTAGCGGGAGTGTAGATACGCAGTATTTT
d_gene: .; j_gene: TRBJ2-7; v_gene: TRBV20-1; abundance: .; CDR3aa: CSASFASSYEQYF; CDR3nt: TGCAGTGCTAGTTTCGCTAGCTCCTACGAGCAGTACTTC
d_gene: .; j_gene: TRBJ2-7; v_gene: TRBV6-5; abundance: .; CDR3aa: CASSPSTGHHSYEQYF; CDR3nt: TGTGCCAGCAGTCCATCTACAGGGCACCACTCCTACGAGCAGTACTTC
d_gene: TRBD1; j_gene: TRBJ1-5; v_gene: TRBV20-1; abundance: .; CDR3aa: CSARDRGWGNQPQHF; CDR3nt: TGCAGTGCTAGGGACAGGGGATGGGGCAATCAGCCCCAGCATTTT
d_gene: TRBD2; j_gene: TRBJ2-7; v_gene: TRBV3-1; abundance: .; CDR3aa: CASSNPPSGVYEQYF; CDR3nt: TGTGCCAGCAGCAACCCACCCAGCGGGGTATACGAGCAGTACTTC
d_gene: TRBD1; j_gene: TRBJ1-2; v_gene: TRBV9; abundance: few; CDR3aa: CASSVGQTAYGYTF; CDR3nt: TGTGCCAGCAGCGTGGGACAGACTGCCTATGGCTACACCTTC
d_gene: .; j_gene: TRBJ2-5; v_gene: TRBV7-7; abundance: .; CDR3aa: CASSLLGQQETQYF; CDR3nt: TGTGCCAGCAGCCTCTTGGGGCAGCAAGAGACCCAGTACTTC
d_gene: .; j_gene: TRBJ2-2; v_gene: TRBV12-3/TRBV12-4; abundance: .; CDR3aa: CASTMDRNTGELFF; CDR3nt: TGTGCCAGCACCATGGACAGGAACACCGGGGAGCTGTTTTTT
d_gene: .; j_gene: TRBJ2-7; v_gene: TRBV5-1; abundance: .; CDR3aa: CASRGPTVYEQYF; CDR3nt: TGCGCCAGCAGGGGGCCGACGGTCTACGAGCAGTACTTC
d_gene: .; j_gene: TRBJ1-2; v_gene: TRBV15; abundance: .; CDR3aa: CATSDEEGRGYTF; CDR3nt: TGTGCCACCAGCGACGAGGAAGGTCGGGGCTACACCTTC
d_gene: .; j_gene: TRBJ2-7; v_gene: TRBV4-1; abundance: .; CDR3aa: CASSQSPRGLDEQYF; CDR3nt: TGCGCCAGCAGCCAAAGTCCAAGAGGGCTGGACGAGCAGTACTTC
d_gene: TRBD1; j_gene: TRBJ1-5; v_gene: TRBV7-2; abundance: .; CDR3aa: CASSSGTGRSNQPQHF; CDR3nt: TGTGCCAGCAGCTCCGGGACAGGGAGGAGCAATCAGCCCCAGCATTTT
d_gene: .; j_gene: TRBJ1-2; v_gene: TRBV6-1; abundance: .; CDR3aa: CASSASGTNGYTF; CDR3nt: TGTGCCAGCAGTGCATCGGGAACTAATGGCTACACCTTC
d_gene: .; j_gene: TRBJ1-2; v_gene: TRBV3-1; abundance: .; CDR3aa: CASSQGAVNYGYTF; CDR3nt: TGTGCCAGCAGCCAGGGGGCCGTGAACTATGGCTACACCTTC